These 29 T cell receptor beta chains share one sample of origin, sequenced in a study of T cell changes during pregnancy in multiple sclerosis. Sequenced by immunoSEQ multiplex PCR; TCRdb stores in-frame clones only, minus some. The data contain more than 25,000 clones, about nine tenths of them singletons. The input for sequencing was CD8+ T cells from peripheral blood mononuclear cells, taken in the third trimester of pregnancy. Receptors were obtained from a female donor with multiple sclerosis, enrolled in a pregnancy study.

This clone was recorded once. CDR3 sequence: CATRGDTGELFF. The CDR3, as DNA: TGTGCCACCAGGGGAGACACCGGGGAGCTGTTTTTT. The chain uses TRBV2 and TRBJ2-2; possibly TRBD1 for D (6 bases). V lost 10 bases and J 3 bases, leaving 9 bases between the germline ends. The CDR3 consists of 12 residues. Germline V gene sequence: CDR1 SNHLY, CDR2 FYNNEI.

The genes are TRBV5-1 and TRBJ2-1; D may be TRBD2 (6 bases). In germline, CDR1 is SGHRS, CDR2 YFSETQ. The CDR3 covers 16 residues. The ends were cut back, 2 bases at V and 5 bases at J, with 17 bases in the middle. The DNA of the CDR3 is TGCGCCAGCAGCTTCCCGGTAGGGGCTAGCGACAATGAGCAGTTCTTC. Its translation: CASSFPVGASDNEQFF.

The CDR3 loop reads CASSVEGGQITYNEQFF. The CDR3 coding sequence is TGTGCCAGCAGCGTAGAGGGGGGACAGATAACCTACAATGAGCAGTTCTTC. V is TRBV9 and J is TRBJ2-1; D possibly corresponds to TRBD1 (7 bases). Trimming stripped 0 bases from V and 2 bases from J, with 15 bases between. The CDR3 runs 17 residues. Germline V gene data show CDR1 as SGDLS and CDR2 as YYNGEE.

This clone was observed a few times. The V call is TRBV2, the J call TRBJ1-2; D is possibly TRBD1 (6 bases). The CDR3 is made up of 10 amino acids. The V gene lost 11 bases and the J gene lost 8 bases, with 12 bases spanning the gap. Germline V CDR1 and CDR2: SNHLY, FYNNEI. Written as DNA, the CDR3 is TGTGCCGTCAGGGGCCAGGGCTACACCTTC. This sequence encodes CAVRGQGYTF. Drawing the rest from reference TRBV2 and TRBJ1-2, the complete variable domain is EPEVTQTPSHQVTQMGQEVILRCVPISNHLYFYWYRQILGQKVEFLVSFYNNEISEKSEIFDDQFSVERPDGSNFTLKIRSTKLEDSAMYFCAVRGQGYTFGSGTRLTVV.

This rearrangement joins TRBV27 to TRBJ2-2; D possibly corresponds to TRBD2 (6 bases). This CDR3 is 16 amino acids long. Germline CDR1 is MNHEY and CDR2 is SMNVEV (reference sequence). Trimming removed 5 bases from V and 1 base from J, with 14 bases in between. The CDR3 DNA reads TGTGCCAGCAGTCAGTATAGCGGAGGGAACACCGGGGAGCTGTTTTTT. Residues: CASSQYSGGNTGELFF.

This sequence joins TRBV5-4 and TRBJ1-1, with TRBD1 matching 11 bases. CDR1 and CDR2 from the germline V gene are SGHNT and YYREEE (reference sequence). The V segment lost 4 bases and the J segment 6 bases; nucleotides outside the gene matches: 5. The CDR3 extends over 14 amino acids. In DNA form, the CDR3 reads TGTGCCAGCAGCCGCGGACAGGGGGCTGCTGAAGCTTTCTTT. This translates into CASSRGQGAAEAFF.

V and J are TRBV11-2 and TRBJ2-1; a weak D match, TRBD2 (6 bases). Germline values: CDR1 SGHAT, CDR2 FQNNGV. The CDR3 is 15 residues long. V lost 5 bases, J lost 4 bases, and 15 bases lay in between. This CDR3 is CASSPLGLLYNEQFF. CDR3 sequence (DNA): TGTGCCAGCAGCCCCTTGGGACTCTTGTACAATGAGCAGTTCTTC. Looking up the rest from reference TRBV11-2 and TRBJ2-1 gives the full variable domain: EAGVAQSPRYKIIEKRQSVAFWCNPISGHATLYWYQQILGQGPKLLIQFQNNGVVDDSQLPKDRFSAERLKGVDSTLKIQPAKLEDSAVYLCASSPLGLLYNEQFFGPGTRLTVL.

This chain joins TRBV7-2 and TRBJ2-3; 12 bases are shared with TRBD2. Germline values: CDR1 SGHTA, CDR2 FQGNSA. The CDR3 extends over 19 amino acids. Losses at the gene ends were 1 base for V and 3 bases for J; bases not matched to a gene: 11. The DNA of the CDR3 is TGTGCCAGCAGCTTAGAAGTAGGGTCTAGCGGGAGGGGGACAGATACGCAGTATTTT. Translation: CASSLEVGSSGRGTDTQYF.

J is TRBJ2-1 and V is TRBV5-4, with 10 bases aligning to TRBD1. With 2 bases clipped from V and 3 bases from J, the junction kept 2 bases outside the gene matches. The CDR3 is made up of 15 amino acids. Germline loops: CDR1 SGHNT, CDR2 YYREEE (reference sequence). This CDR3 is CASSFRDRGYNEQFF. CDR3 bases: TGTGCCAGCAGCTTCCGGGACAGGGGCTACAATGAGCAGTTCTTC.

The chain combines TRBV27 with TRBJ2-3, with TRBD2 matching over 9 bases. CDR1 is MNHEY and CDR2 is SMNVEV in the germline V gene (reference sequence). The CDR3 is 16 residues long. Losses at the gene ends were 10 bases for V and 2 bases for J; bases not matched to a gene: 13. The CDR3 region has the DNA TGTGCCACCTCTCCCTTTAGCGGGAGCCCCACAGATACGCAGTATTTT. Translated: CATSPFSGSPTDTQYF.

The CDR3 DNA reads TGTGCCAGCAGCCCCGGGACAGGGGGCGCCGAGCAGTACTTC. It is translated as CASSPGTGGAEQYF. J is TRBJ2-7 and V is TRBV9; 12 nucleotides match TRBD1. J gave up 6 bases and V 4 bases, and 5 bases lay outside the gene matches. The CDR3 loop spans 14 amino acids. Germline assignment: CDR1 SGDLS and CDR2 YYNGEE.

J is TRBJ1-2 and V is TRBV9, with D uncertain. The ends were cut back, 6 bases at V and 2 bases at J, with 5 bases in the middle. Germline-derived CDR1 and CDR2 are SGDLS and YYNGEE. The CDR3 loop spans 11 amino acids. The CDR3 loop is CASMRNYGYTF. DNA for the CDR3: TGTGCCAGCATGCGGAACTATGGCTACACCTTC.

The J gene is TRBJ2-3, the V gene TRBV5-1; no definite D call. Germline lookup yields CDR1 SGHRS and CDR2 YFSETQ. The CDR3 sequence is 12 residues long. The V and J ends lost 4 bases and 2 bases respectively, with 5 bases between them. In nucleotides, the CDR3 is TGCGCCAGCAGCGGCCTCACAGATACGCAGTATTTT. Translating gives CASSGLTDTQYF.

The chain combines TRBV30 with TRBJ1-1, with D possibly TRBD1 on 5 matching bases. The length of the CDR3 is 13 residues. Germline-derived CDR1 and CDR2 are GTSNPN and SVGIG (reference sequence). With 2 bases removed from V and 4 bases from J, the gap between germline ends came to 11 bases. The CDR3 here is CAWSLQGPTEAFF. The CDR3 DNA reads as TGTGCCTGGAGTCTGCAGGGTCCCACTGAAGCTTTCTTT.

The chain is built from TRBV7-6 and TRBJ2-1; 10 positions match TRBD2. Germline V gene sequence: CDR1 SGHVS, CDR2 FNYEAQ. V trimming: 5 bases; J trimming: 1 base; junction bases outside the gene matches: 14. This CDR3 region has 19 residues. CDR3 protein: CASSGERAGGHRSYNEQFF. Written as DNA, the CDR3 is TGTGCCAGCAGCGGAGAAAGAGCGGGGGGGCATCGATCCTACAATGAGCAGTTCTTC.

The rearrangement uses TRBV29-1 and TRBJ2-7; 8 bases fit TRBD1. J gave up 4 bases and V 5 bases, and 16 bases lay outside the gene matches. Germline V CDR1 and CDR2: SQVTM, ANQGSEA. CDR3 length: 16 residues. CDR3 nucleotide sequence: TGCAGCGTTTCAGATCCTATCACCGGGACAGGTTACGAGCAGTACTTC. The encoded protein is CSVSDPITGTGYEQYF.

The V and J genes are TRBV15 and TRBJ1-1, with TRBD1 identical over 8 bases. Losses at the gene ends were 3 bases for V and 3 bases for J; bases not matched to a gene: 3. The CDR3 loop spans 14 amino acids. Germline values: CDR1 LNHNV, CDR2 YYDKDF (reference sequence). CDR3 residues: CATSRTGADTEAFF. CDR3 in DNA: TGTGCCACCAGCAGGACAGGGGCGGACACTGAAGCTTTCTTT.

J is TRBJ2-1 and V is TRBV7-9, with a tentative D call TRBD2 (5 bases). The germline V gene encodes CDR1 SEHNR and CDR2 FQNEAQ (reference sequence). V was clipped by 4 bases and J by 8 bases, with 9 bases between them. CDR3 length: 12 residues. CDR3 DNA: TGTGCCAGCAGCTCGAGGGTGGATGAGCAGTTCTTC. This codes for CASSSRVDEQFF.

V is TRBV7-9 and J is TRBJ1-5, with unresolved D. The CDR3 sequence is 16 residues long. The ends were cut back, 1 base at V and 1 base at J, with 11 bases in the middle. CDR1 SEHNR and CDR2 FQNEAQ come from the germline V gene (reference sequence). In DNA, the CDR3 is TGTGCCAGCAGCTTAGGACTGGAATGGAGCAATCAGCCCCAGCATTTT. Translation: CASSLGLEWSNQPQHF.

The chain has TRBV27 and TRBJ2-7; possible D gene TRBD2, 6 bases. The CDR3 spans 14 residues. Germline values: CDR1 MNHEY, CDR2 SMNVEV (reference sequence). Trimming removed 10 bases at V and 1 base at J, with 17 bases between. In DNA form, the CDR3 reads TGTGCCACCCGTACCCGGGGGTCTTCCTACGAGCAGTACTTC. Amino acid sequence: CATRTRGSSYEQYF.

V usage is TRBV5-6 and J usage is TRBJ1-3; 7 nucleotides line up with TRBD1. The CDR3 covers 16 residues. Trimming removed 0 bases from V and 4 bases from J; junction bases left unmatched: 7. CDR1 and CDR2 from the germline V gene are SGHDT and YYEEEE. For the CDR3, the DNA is TGTGCCAGCAGCTTGGTTCGGAGGGGGCTAGGAAACACCATATATTTT. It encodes CASSLVRRGLGNTIYF.

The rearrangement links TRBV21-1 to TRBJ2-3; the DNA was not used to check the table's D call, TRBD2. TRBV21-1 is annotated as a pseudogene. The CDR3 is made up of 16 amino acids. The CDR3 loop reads CASSKGAGGPRDTQYF. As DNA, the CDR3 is TGTGCCAGCAGCAAGGGAGCGGGAGGGCCGCGGGATACGCAGTATTTT.

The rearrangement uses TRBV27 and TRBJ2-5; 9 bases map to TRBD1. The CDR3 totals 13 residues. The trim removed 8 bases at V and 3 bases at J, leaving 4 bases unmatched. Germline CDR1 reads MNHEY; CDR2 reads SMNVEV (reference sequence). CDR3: CASGWTGEETQYF. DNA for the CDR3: TGTGCCAGCGGTTGGACAGGGGAAGAGACCCAGTACTTC.

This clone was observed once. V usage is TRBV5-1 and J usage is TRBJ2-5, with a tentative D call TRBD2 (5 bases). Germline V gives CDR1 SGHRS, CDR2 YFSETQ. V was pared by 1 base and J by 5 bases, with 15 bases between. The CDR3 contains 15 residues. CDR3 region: CASSLPGTRGETQYF. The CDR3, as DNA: TGCGCCAGCAGCTTGCCCGGAACTAGAGGGGAGACCCAGTACTTC.

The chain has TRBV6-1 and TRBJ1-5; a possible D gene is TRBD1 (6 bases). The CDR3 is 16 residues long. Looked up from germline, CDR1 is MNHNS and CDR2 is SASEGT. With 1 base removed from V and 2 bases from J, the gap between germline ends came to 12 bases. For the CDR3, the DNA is TGTGCCAGCAGTGAAGTTATAGGGGGAGGCAATCAGCCCCAGCATTTT. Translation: CASSEVIGGGNQPQHF.

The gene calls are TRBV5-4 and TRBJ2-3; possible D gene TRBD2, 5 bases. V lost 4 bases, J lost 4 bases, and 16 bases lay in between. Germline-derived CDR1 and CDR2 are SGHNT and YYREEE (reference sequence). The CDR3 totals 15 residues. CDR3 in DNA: TGTGCCAGCAGCAGGAGGCCAGGTTCCGCAGATACGCAGTATTTT. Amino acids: CASSRRPGSADTQYF.

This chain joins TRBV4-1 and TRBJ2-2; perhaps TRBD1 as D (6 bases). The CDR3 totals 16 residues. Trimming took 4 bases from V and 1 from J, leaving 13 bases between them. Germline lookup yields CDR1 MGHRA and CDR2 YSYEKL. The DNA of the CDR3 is TGCGCCAGCAGCCCCTCCGAACAGGGGAACACCGGGGAGCTGTTTTTT. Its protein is CASSPSEQGNTGELFF.

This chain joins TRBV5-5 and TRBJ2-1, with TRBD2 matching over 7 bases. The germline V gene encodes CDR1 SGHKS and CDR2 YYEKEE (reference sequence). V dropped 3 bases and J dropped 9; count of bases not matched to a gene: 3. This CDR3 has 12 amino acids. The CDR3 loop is CASSSTSVEQFF. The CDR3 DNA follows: TGTGCCAGCAGCTCAACTAGCGTTGAGCAGTTCTTC.

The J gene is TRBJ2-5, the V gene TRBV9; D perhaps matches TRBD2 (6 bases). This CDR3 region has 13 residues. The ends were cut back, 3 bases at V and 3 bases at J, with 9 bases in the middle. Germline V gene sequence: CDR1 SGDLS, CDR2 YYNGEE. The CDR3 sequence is CASSAGLEETQYF. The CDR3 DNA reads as TGTGCCAGCAGCGCGGGACTGGAAGAGACCCAGTACTTC.